One sample yielded the 20 T cell receptor beta chains listed below, sequenced in a study of blood T cells in healthy people across ages (dated by TCRdb to about 2015). The library was built by means of 5' RACE. These reads were obtained on an Illumina HiSeq 2500. A second PCR of about 6 to 11 cycles was run with a J-beta primer mix and a sample-barcoded 5' primer. TCRdb reprocessing: public reads trimmed at Q25 with fastp, clones called with MiXCR, in-frame beta chains kept. A single entry per CDR3 protein holds the most common genes and DNA from its merged rows. The sample table contains about 930,000 distinct CDR3 sequences; only one count was recorded for under 35% of them. The ten most abundant clones make up about a tenth of the sample. The sample also formed part of further work on T cells of mothers and their children.

The sequencing sample was made of blood. These receptors were obtained from a woman between 40 and 50 years old in good health.

The chain couples TRBV5-1 to TRBJ2-3; tentative D call: TRBD2 (5 bases). Germline CDR1 is SGHRS and CDR2 is YFSETQ. The V and J ends lost 3 bases and 0 bases respectively, with 14 bases between them. The CDR3 sequence is 16 residues long. CDR3 sequence reads: CASSWTRAVSTDTQYF. The CDR3 coding sequence is TGCGCCAGCAGCTGGACGAGGGCGGTTAGCACAGATACGCAGTATTTT.

This clonotype was counted at least ten times. This chain connects TRBV20-1 to TRBJ2-7; TRBD1 might be the D (5 bases). Germline V gives CDR1 DFQATT, CDR2 SNEGSKA (reference sequence). The CDR3 covers 13 residues. V was trimmed by 3 bases and J by 0 bases, leaving 9 bases between them. In DNA form, the CDR3 reads TGCAGTGCTAGCCCAGGGTCCTCCTACGAGCAGTACTTC. Its translation: CSASPGSSYEQYF.

The J gene is TRBJ2-3, the V gene TRBV5-1; no definite D call. Germline V gene data show CDR1 as SGHRS and CDR2 as YFSETQ. CDR3 length: 14 amino acids. V shed 5 bases and J shed 0 bases, with 10 bases lying between them. DNA for the CDR3: TGCGCCAGCAGAAGTCCGGACAGCACAGATACGCAGTATTTT. Its protein product is CASRSPDSTDTQYF.

A few counts support this clonotype. The chain uses TRBV12-3 or TRBV12-4 and TRBJ1-2; 7 bases are a match to TRBD1. The CDR3 spans 14 residues. With 10 bases clipped from V and 8 bases from J, the junction kept 16 bases outside the gene matches. CDR3 sequence: CATEGTGAYGGYTF. CDR3 in DNA: TGTGCCACCGAAGGAACAGGGGCCTATGGGGGCTACACCTTC.

This clonotype was counted many times. This chain links TRBV6-2 or TRBV6-3 with TRBJ2-4; tentative D call: TRBD1 (6 bases). The V and J ends lost 5 bases and 6 bases respectively, with 14 bases between them. Germline assignment: CDR1 MNHEY and CDR2 SVGEGT. The CDR3 is made up of 14 amino acids. CDR3 sequence reads: CASSQDSRGNIQYF. The CDR3 bases are TGTGCCAGCAGTCAAGACAGCAGGGGAAACATTCAGTACTTC.

This clonotype was seen a handful of times. This sequence joins TRBV10-3 and TRBJ1-3; D gene uncertain. V was pared by 8 bases and J by 0 bases, with 11 bases between. The CDR3 runs 14 residues. Germline assignment: CDR1 ENHRY and CDR2 SYGVKD. This CDR3 reads CAIRLGTSGNTIYF. Written as DNA, the CDR3 is TGTGCCATCCGACTCGGAACCTCTGGAAACACCATATATTTT.

Note on this clonotype: Relative to the germline gene, one junction end is altered; a read error may explain this. V gene TRBV5-1 combines with J gene TRBJ2-6; D is ambiguous. CDR1 is SGHRS and CDR2 is YFSETQ in the germline V gene. The CDR3 contains 15 residues. The CDR3 DNA sequence: TGCGCCAGCAGCTTGGGCTCCTCTGGGACCAACGTCCTGACTTTC. Translated: CASSLGSSGTNVLTF. The full variable domain, its missing parts supplied by reference TRBV5-1 and TRBJ2-6, is KAGVTQTPRYLIKTRGQQVTLSCSPISGHRSVSWYQQTPGQGLQFLFEYFSETQRNKGNFPGRFSGRQFSNSRSEMNVSTLELGDSALYLCASSLGSSGTNVLTFGAGSRLTVL.

At least ten counts were recorded for this clonotype. The rearrangement joins TRBV29-1 to TRBJ2-1, with TRBD2 matching over 11 bases. The CDR3 sequence is 14 residues long. Looked up from germline, CDR1 is SQVTM and CDR2 is ANQGSEA. After removal of 7 bases from V and 7 bases from J, the junction contained 9 bases not matched to a gene. CDR3 DNA: TGCAGCGACATAGCGGGGGGGCCCCTGAATGAGCAGTTCTTC. Residues: CSDIAGGPLNEQFF.

This clonotype has more than one count but fewer than ten. The junction departs from the called germline gene at one end, perhaps through a read error. The chain has TRBV10-3 and TRBJ2-7; D perhaps matches TRBD1 (6 bases). This CDR3 comprises 16 residues. The germline gives CDR1 ENHRY, CDR2 SYGVKD. In DNA form, the CDR3 reads TGTGCCACAGGGGCAGGGGCCCAGAATAGAGCCTACGGGCAGTACTTC. Translation gives CATGAGAQNRAYGQYF.

This chain joins TRBV20-1 and TRBJ2-4; 10 bases fit TRBD2. The J call is uncertain, as TRBJ2-7 better fits the DNA end. In germline, CDR1 is DFQATT, CDR2 SNEGSKA (reference sequence). There are 14 residues in the CDR3. The CDR3 spells CSAPRTSGNYEQYF. For the CDR3, the DNA is TGCAGTGCTCCCAGGACTAGCGGAAACTACGAGCAGTACTTC.

This clonotype was counted ten times or more. The chain combines TRBV2 with TRBJ2-1; D not certain. The V gene lost 10 bases and the J gene lost 0 bases, with 16 bases spanning the gap. The V gene's germline CDR1 is SNHLY and CDR2 FYNNEI. The CDR3 contains 15 residues. CDR3 nucleotide sequence: TGTGCCACCCAAAAGGCGGTAAGCTCCTACAATGAGCAGTTCTTC. This encodes CATQKAVSSYNEQFF.

This clonotype has just a few counts. The CDR3 DNA follows: TGTGCCAGCAGCCAAGACATGGGGCCCCTCCTTGAGCAGTTCTTC. This gives the protein CASSQDMGPLLEQFF. V usage is TRBV3-1 and J usage is TRBJ2-1, with D possibly being TRBD1 (5 bases). With 0 bases removed from V and 9 bases from J, the gap between germline ends came to 15 bases. The CDR3 has 15 residues. The germline CDR1 and CDR2 sequences are LGHDT and YNNKEL (reference sequence).

This clonotype has ten or more counts. The chain joins TRBV4-3 to TRBJ2-5, with D perhaps TRBD1 (6 bases). The length of the CDR3 is 16 residues. Trimming stripped 0 bases from V and 0 bases from J, with 11 bases between. Germline-derived CDR1 and CDR2 are LGHNA and YSLEER. CDR3 sequence reads: CASSQERRGYQETQYF. The CDR3 DNA reads as TGCGCCAGCAGCCAAGAACGCAGGGGTTACCAAGAGACCCAGTACTTC.

The gene calls are TRBV10-3 and TRBJ1-6, with no clear D. Trimming pared 8 bases from V and 2 bases from J, leaving 10 bases between. Germline CDR1 and CDR2: ENHRY and SYGVKD. The CDR3 has 14 residues. CDR3 amino acids: CAISGGPYNSPLHF. CDR3 DNA sequence: TGTGCCATCTCGGGAGGGCCCTATAATTCACCCCTCCACTTT.

Ten or more counts support this clonotype. The CDR3 DNA sequence: TGTGCCAGCAGCAGAAACTCAGATACGCAGTATTTT. Protein sequence: CASSRNSDTQYF. J is TRBJ2-3 and V is TRBV9; no definite D call. Germline V CDR1 and CDR2: SGDLS, YYNGEE. The CDR3 sequence is 12 residues long. Trimming left V 4 bases short and J 4 bases short, with 7 bases between.

CDR3 sequence: CASSLGWMNTEAFF. CDR3 nucleotide sequence: TGTGCCAGCAGTTTAGGGTGGATGAACACTGAAGCTTTCTTT. The chain uses TRBV6-5 and TRBJ1-1, with no clear D. The CDR3 is 14 amino acids. Looked up from germline, CDR1 is MNHEY and CDR2 is SVGAGI. V was trimmed by 4 bases and J by 0 bases, leaving 9 bases between them.

This clonotype was seen a handful of times. The chain joins TRBV20-1 to TRBJ1-4; TRBD1 matches at 7 bases. Germline V gene sequence: CDR1 DFQATT, CDR2 SNEGSKA (reference sequence). The CDR3 is 14 residues long. V was pared by 3 bases and J by 8 bases, with 9 bases of the junction left unmatched. CDR3 region: CSARTTGMVEKLFF. The CDR3 region has the DNA TGCAGTGCTAGGACGACAGGGATGGTGGAAAAACTGTTTTTT.

Of note for this clonotype: At one boundary the junction diverges from the germline segment, which might be a read error. This chain joins TRBV25-1 and TRBJ1-4, with unresolved D. Germline-derived CDR1 and CDR2 are MGHDK and SYGVNS. The CDR3 loop spans 14 amino acids. The CDR3: CASSESQTNEKRFF. DNA for the CDR3: TGTGCCAGCAGTGAATCCCAAACTAATGAAAAACGGTTTTTT.

V usage is TRBV20-1 and J usage is TRBJ1-4, with D unclear. Germline-derived CDR1 and CDR2 are DFQATT and SNEGSKA (reference sequence). Trimming stripped 1 base from V and 0 bases from J, with 9 bases between. The CDR3 has 15 residues. The CDR3 DNA reads as TGCAGTGCTAGAGTCGACCGGACAACTAATGAAAAACTGTTTTTT. Protein product: CSARVDRTTNEKLFF.

This clonotype was counted ten times or more. This chain connects TRBV20-1 to TRBJ2-6; D unresolved. The CDR3 extends over 14 amino acids. V was clipped by 2 bases and J by 2 bases, with 7 bases between them. Germline V gives CDR1 DFQATT, CDR2 SNEGSKA (reference sequence). CDR3 protein: CSARSGTGANVLTF. The CDR3 bases are TGCAGTGCTAGATCTGGAACTGGGGCCAACGTCCTGACTTTC.